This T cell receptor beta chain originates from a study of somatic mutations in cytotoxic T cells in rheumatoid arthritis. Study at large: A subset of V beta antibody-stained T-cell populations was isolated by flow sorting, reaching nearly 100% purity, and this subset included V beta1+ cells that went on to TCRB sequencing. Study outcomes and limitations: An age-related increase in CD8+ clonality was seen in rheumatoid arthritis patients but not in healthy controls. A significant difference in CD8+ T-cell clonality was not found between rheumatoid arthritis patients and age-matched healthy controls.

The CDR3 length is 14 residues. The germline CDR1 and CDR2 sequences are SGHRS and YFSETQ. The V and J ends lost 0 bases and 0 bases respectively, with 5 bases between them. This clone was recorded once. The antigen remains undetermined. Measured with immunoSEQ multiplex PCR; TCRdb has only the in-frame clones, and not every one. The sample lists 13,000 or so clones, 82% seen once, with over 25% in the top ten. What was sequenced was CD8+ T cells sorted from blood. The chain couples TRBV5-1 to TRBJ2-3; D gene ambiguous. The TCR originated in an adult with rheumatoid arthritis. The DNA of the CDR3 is TGCGCCAGCAGCTTGGTCGGGAGCACAGATACGCAGTATTTT. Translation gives CASSLVGSTDTQYF.